The clone carrying this T cell receptor (beta chain) has more than one count but fewer than ten. Through a sample-barcoded 5' primer and a J-beta primer mix, a second PCR was run for about 6 to 11 cycles. TCRdb independently ran MiXCR on the 5' RACE reads; one entry per CDR3 protein. The sample lists roughly 680,000 distinct CDR3 sequences, around a fifth occurring once. The record originates from a study of blood T cells in healthy people across ages. This CDR3 contains 15 residues. CDR1 and CDR2 (germline): LGHDT, YNNKEL (reference sequence). V shed 4 bases and J shed 5 bases, with 15 bases lying between them.

The sequenced material came from blood. The rearrangement joins TRBV3-1 to TRBJ2-1, with a possible D match to TRBD2 (6 bases). This receptor was identified in a man aged 65 to 79 in good health. The CDR3 is CASSPRLVLNNEQFF. DNA of the CDR3: TGTGCCAGCAGCCCCCGACTAGTCCTGAACAATGAGCAGTTCTTC.